Below are 30 T cell receptor beta chains sequenced from a single sample in a study of shared clonotypes between healthy human individuals (dated by TCRdb to about 2020). Library prep was done by the immunoSEQ multiplex PCR assay. TCRdb retrieved this table from immuneACCESS and kept in-frame rearrangements only. Not all clones are present; in checked studies, unresolved V genes account for under half, and no reason is known for the remainder. Counted in this sample were approximately 530,000 clones; about 96% of them appeared once. Clones ranked in the top ten supply approximately 0.06% of the sample. The sample comprised naive CD4+ T cells sorted from blood. This specimen's cell subset or site label, interpreted: CD45RA+ positively selected. All receptors come from a woman in her 30s in good health.

The chain is built from TRBV4-1 and TRBJ2-5, with 7 bases fitting TRBD2. The DNA matches TRBJ2-7 better at its end, which makes the J call doubtful. The V gene's germline CDR1 is MGHRA and CDR2 YSYEKL. The CDR3 sequence is 18 residues long. The CDR3 protein is CASSQERASGGYTYEQYF. The CDR3 region has the DNA TGCGCCAGCAGCCAAGAAAGGGCTAGCGGCGGATACACCTACGAGCAGTACTTC.

The V gene is TRBV6-5, the J gene TRBJ2-7; D remains ambiguous. Looked up from germline, CDR1 is MNHEY and CDR2 is SVGAGI. This CDR3 is built from 13 residues. V was trimmed by 5 bases and J by 7 bases, leaving 15 bases between them. CDR3 region: CASSPGPFREQYF. DNA for the CDR3: TGTGCCAGCAGTCCCGGACCTTTTAGGGAGCAGTACTTC.

This clone appeared a single time. V gene TRBV5-1 combines with J gene TRBJ1-3; D ambiguous. Between the trimmed V and J ends, which lost 4 bases and 1 base, there was a span of 12 bases. The CDR3 length is 15 residues. CDR1 and CDR2 from the germline V gene are SGHRS and YFSETQ. The CDR3 sequence is CASSPSAESGNTIYF. The DNA of the CDR3 is TGCGCCAGCAGCCCGTCCGCGGAGTCTGGAAACACCATATATTTT.

A remark on this clone: The sample carries other DNA sequences with the same CDR3. This chain joins TRBV5-1 and TRBJ2-2; a weak D match, TRBD1 (6 bases). Deletions cut 0 bases from V and 5 bases from J, with 11 bases between. Germline assignment: CDR1 SGHRS and CDR2 YFSETQ. The CDR3 is 15 amino acids. In DNA, the CDR3 is TGCGCCAGCAGCTTGGTCGCAGGGGAAACCGGGGAGCTGTTTTTT. Translated: CASSLVAGETGELFF.

The chain employs TRBV9 and TRBJ1-2; TRBD1 matches at 8 bases. Germline CDR1 SGDLS, CDR2 YYNGEE. The CDR3 extends over 14 amino acids. Trimming cost V 3 bases and J 8 bases; bases outside gene matches: 9. CDR3 in DNA: TGTGCCAGCAGCGACGGACAGGGCTTGGAAGGCTACACCTTC. It encodes CASSDGQGLEGYTF.

V usage is TRBV25-1 and J usage is TRBJ2-2; 9 bases match TRBD1. The CDR3 loop spans 16 amino acids. Germline V gene lookup returns CDR1 MGHDK and CDR2 SYGVNS. V lost 6 bases to trimming and J lost 4 bases; unmatched junction nucleotides: 9. CDR3 bases: TGTGCCAGCAGCACAGGGGGCGCGGGTGTCACCGGGGAGCTGTTTTTT. Translation gives CASSTGGAGVTGELFF.

As concerns this clone: Other DNA sequences in this sample translate to the same CDR3. V gene TRBV19 combines with J gene TRBJ1-3; D unresolved. This CDR3 is built from 14 residues. Deletions cut 3 bases from V and 0 bases from J, with 6 bases between. Per germline, CDR1 LNHDA and CDR2 SQIVND (reference sequence). As DNA, the CDR3 is TGTGCCAGTAGTATTGCTGACTCTGGAAACACCATATATTTT. This codes for CASSIADSGNTIYF. Full variable domain (missing parts from reference TRBV19 and TRBJ1-3): DGGITQSPKYLFRKEGQNVTLSCEQNLNHDAMYWYRQDPGQGLRLIYYSQIVNDFQKGDIAEGYSVSREKKESFPLTVTSAQKNPTAFYLCASSIADSGNTIYFGEGSWLTVV.

The chain joins TRBV28 to TRBJ2-7, with 9 bases fitting TRBD1. Losses at the gene ends were 6 bases for V and 4 bases for J; bases not matched to a gene: 7. There are 14 residues in the CDR3. The germline V gene has CDR1 MDHEN and CDR2 SYDVKM. The CDR3 region is CASRAPGQGYEQYF. The CDR3 DNA follows: TGTGCCAGCAGGGCCCCGGGACAGGGATACGAGCAGTACTTC.

This chain links TRBV7-9 with TRBJ1-2; unclear D gene. V was shortened by 1 base and J by 2 bases, with 14 bases between the two germline ends. This CDR3 region has 16 residues. Germline CDR1 is SEHNR and CDR2 is FQNEAQ (reference sequence). CDR3 sequence: CASSLEFGFENYGYTF. As DNA, the CDR3 is TGTGCCAGCAGCTTAGAGTTCGGTTTTGAAAACTATGGCTACACCTTC.

The chain links TRBV7-8 to TRBJ2-1; D uncertain. The CDR3 extends over 12 amino acids. V gave up 2 bases and J gave up 6 bases, with 5 bases separating them. Germline-derived CDR1 and CDR2 are SGHVS and FQNEAQ. CDR3 sequence reads: CASSLQANEQFF. In DNA form, the CDR3 reads TGTGCCAGCAGCTTACAGGCCAATGAGCAGTTCTTC.

The chain uses TRBV10-3 and TRBJ2-7, with 10 bases matching TRBD2. The germline CDR1 and CDR2 sequences are ENHRY and SYGVKD. The CDR3 sequence is 17 residues long. Trimming at V came to 4 bases and at J to 4 bases, leaving 13 bases not matched to a gene. The CDR3 nucleotides are TGTGCCATCAGTGGGGGAGGGAGCGGGAGGGCCAAGTACGAGCAGTACTTC. Encoded protein: CAISGGGSGRAKYEQYF.

V is TRBV18 and J is TRBJ2-5; possible D gene TRBD1, 6 bases. The DNA end is a closer match to TRBJ2-7, so the J assignment may be wrong. CDR3 length equals 14 residues. The germline V gene has CDR1 KGHSH and CDR2 LQKENI. The CDR3 loop reads CASSPRDTRYEQYF. In DNA, the CDR3 is TGTGCCAGCTCACCCCGGGACACGCGGTACGAGCAGTACTTC.

In its sample, this clone was seen once. This chain joins TRBV11-3 and TRBJ2-1; D not certain. The CDR3 covers 13 residues. V dropped 3 bases and J dropped 3 bases, with 6 bases sitting between them. Germline CDR1 is SGHNT and CDR2 is YENEEA. CDR3 bases: TGTGCCAGCAGCTTGTTCAACTACAATGAGCAGTTCTTC. Translation gives CASSLFNYNEQFF.

As regards this clone: Lacking the conserved final phenylalanine or tryptophan, this CDR3 likely reflects a read error. It is unclear where the CDR3 begins or ends on the DNA, so no DNA is shown, and the CDR3 is as TCRdb lists it. The V and J genes are TRBV20-1 and TRBJ1-3; the table gives TRBD1 as D, unverified against the DNA. Germline loops: CDR1 DFQATT, CDR2 SNEGSKA (reference sequence). The CDR3 length equals 9 residues, ends included. The CDR3 loop is CSAVDRDVV.

This chain links TRBV18 with TRBJ2-7, with 8 bases aligning to TRBD2. Trimming took 4 bases from V and 7 from J; bases not matched to a gene: 9. This CDR3 has 14 amino acids. Germline V lookup: CDR1 KGHSH, CDR2 LQKENI. CDR3 protein: CASSRREGSGEQYF. Written as DNA, the CDR3 is TGTGCCAGCTCACGCCGGGAGGGATCCGGTGAGCAGTACTTC.

To note about this clone: Other DNA sequences in this sample translate to the same CDR3. The chain uses TRBV7-3 and TRBJ1-1, with 9 nucleotides matching TRBD1. The V segment lost 5 bases and the J segment 4 bases; nucleotides outside the gene matches: 2. Germline CDR1 is SGHTA and CDR2 is FQGTGA. The length of the CDR3 is 13 residues. CDR3 amino acids: CASSATGGTEAFF. The DNA for the CDR3 is TGTGCCAGCAGCGCGACAGGGGGCACTGAAGCTTTCTTT.

The rearrangement links TRBV18 to TRBJ1-1, with D perhaps TRBD1 (6 bases). The germline CDR1 and CDR2 sequences are KGHSH and LQKENI. Trimming left V 6 bases short and J 1 base short, with 12 bases between. The CDR3 totals 14 residues. The CDR3 protein is CASSEQGRNTEAFF. The DNA of the CDR3 is TGTGCCAGCTCGGAGCAGGGGCGGAACACTGAAGCTTTCTTT.

This chain joins TRBV28 and TRBJ1-5; a weak D match, TRBD1 (6 bases). V lost 6 bases, J lost 5 bases, and 20 bases lay in between. Per the germline V gene, CDR1 is MDHEN and CDR2 is SYDVKM. This CDR3 spans 16 amino acids. DNA of the CDR3: TGTGCCAGCAGACCTGTAGGGGGTAGAAGAGATCAGCCCCAGCATTTT. Its protein product is CASRPVGGRRDQPQHF. Variable domain in full (rest from reference TRBV28 and TRBJ1-5): DVKVTQSSRYLVKRTGEKVFLECVQDMDHENMFWYRQDPGLGLRLIYFSYDVKMKEKGDIPEGYSVSREKKERFSLILESASTNQTSMYLCASRPVGGRRDQPQHFGDGTRLSIL.

The chain joins TRBV6-1 to TRBJ1-3, with a possible D match to TRBD1 (5 bases). This CDR3 contains 17 residues. V lost 4 bases and J lost 0, with 16 bases in between. Germline values: CDR1 MNHNS, CDR2 SASEGT. The CDR3 loop reads CASSVGPTRGSGNTIYF. The DNA of the CDR3 is TGTGCCAGCAGTGTGGGACCCACGAGGGGCTCTGGAAACACCATATATTTT.

This chain joins TRBV28 and TRBJ2-3; D could derive from TRBD1 or TRBD2 (5 bases each). The CDR3 is 18 amino acids. V lost 9 bases, J lost 6 bases, and 31 bases lay in between. Germline V gene lookup returns CDR1 MDHEN and CDR2 SYDVKM. The CDR3 nucleotides read TGTGCCAGGGATCCGTTAGTGGGGCAGAGGGTAAGGGGTGATACGCAGTATTTT. Its protein product is CARDPLVGQRVRGDTQYF.

This sequence joins TRBV7-9 and TRBJ2-3; D unresolved. V was pared by 5 bases and J by 6 bases, with 12 bases between. This CDR3 comprises 13 residues. CDR1 SEHNR and CDR2 FQNEAQ come from the germline V gene (reference sequence). CDR3 nucleotides: TGTGCCAGCAGCGAAACAACTACGGATACGCAGTATTTT. This codes for CASSETTTDTQYF.

V usage is TRBV6-1 and J usage is TRBJ1-1; D gene ambiguous. The CDR3 runs 13 residues. The V end lost 7 bases, the J end lost 6 bases, and 15 bases lay between the germline ends. Germline-derived CDR1 and CDR2 are MNHNS and SASEGT. CDR3 DNA: TGTGCCAGCACCGAAGTCCCGGGAGCTGAAGCTTTCTTT. This sequence encodes CASTEVPGAEAFF.

The J gene is TRBJ2-1, the V gene TRBV5-8, with TRBD1 identical over 8 bases. CDR1 is SGHTS, CDR2 YDEGEE, per germline. Germline trimming cut 4 bases from V and 7 bases from J; bases unmatched to any gene: 7. The CDR3 runs to 14 residues. CDR3 protein: CASSRDRLENEQFF. CDR3 coding DNA: TGTGCCAGCAGCAGGGACAGGTTAGAAAATGAGCAGTTCTTC. Using reference TRBV5-8 and TRBJ2-1 for the parts outside the CDR3, the full variable domain is EAGVTQSPTHLIKTRGQQATLRCSPISGHTSVYWYQQALGLGLQFLLWYDEGEERNRGNFPPRFSGRQFPNYSSELNVNALELEDSALYLCASSRDRLENEQFFGPGTRLTVL.

The gene calls are TRBV28 and TRBJ1-1; weak D call: TRBD1 (5 bases). Germline V gene data show CDR1 as MDHEN and CDR2 as SYDVKM. The V gene lost 5 bases and the J gene lost 0 bases, with 19 bases spanning the gap. The CDR3 runs to 17 residues. CDR3 bases: TGTGCCAGCAGTCCGCATGGGGTCCAAGGGGTGAACACTGAAGCTTTCTTT. It is translated as CASSPHGVQGVNTEAFF.

The J gene is TRBJ1-4, the V gene TRBV4-1, with unresolved D. V lost 2 bases, J lost 4 bases, and 11 bases lay in between. This CDR3 has 15 residues. Germline values: CDR1 MGHRA, CDR2 YSYEKL. CDR3 residues: CASSQLFTVNEKLFF. The CDR3 nucleotides read TGCGCCAGCAGCCAACTTTTTACAGTTAATGAAAAACTGTTTTTT.

J is TRBJ2-7 and V is TRBV18; 10 bases line up with TRBD2. The germline gives CDR1 KGHSH, CDR2 LQKENI. The CDR3 length is 18 residues. With V trimmed by 2 bases and J by 0 bases, 10 bases remained unmatched. The CDR3 region is CASSPVASGSTSSYEQYF. In DNA, the CDR3 is TGTGCCAGCTCACCAGTGGCTAGCGGGAGCACAAGCTCCTACGAGCAGTACTTC.

This chain joins TRBV19 and TRBJ1-1; the D gene is possibly TRBD1 (5 bases). Germline values: CDR1 LNHDA, CDR2 SQIVND (reference sequence). V dropped 8 bases and J dropped 2 bases, with 18 bases sitting between them. The CDR3 sequence is 15 residues long. In DNA form, the CDR3 reads TGTGCCAGTCGTGCCCCCGGGACGGGAAACACTGAAGCTTTCTTT. Translation gives CASRAPGTGNTEAFF.

This chain joins TRBV5-1 and TRBJ2-3; weak D call: TRBD2 (6 bases). This CDR3 region has 15 residues. Looked up from germline, CDR1 is SGHRS and CDR2 is YFSETQ. Trimming left V 4 bases short and J 6 bases short, with 18 bases between. The CDR3 nucleotides read TGCGCCAGCAGCGGGGGACTGCTTGATTTGGATACGCAGTATTTT. Protein: CASSGGLLDLDTQYF.

The chain links TRBV5-1 to TRBJ2-5; no reliable D call. The CDR3 contains 15 residues. Per the germline V gene, CDR1 is SGHRS and CDR2 is YFSETQ. The ends were cut back, 3 bases at V and 1 base at J, with 13 bases in the middle. CDR3 nucleotide sequence: TGCGCCAGCAGCTGGGCTTCGGCCAGCCAAGAGACCCAGTACTTC. Translating it yields CASSWASASQETQYF.

This clone was seen just once. This chain links TRBV10-2 with TRBJ2-1; D gene ambiguous. This CDR3 comprises 13 residues. The ends were cut back, 3 bases at V and 8 bases at J, with 11 bases in the middle. Germline V gene sequence: CDR1 WSHSY, CDR2 SAAADI. Here the CDR3 reads CASSDQPLDEQFF. The DNA for the CDR3 is TGCGCCAGCAGTGATCAACCCTTAGATGAGCAGTTCTTC.